A single sample gave rise to the 20 T cell receptor beta chains below, sequenced in a study of PD-L1 blockade in urothelial cancer. Here immunoSEQ multiplex PCR was the method, and the copy in TCRdb shows in-frame clones only, minus some. The data hold 120,000 or so clones, with more than 75% observed a single time. Regarding time point: peripheral blood 6 weeks after treatment start. Specimen: PBMCs, collected around atezolizumab (anti-PD-L1) treatment. Source of these receptors: a man aged 50 or older with urothelial cancer.

J is TRBJ1-4 and V is TRBV18, with 8 bases aligning to TRBD1. V lost 5 bases and J lost 14; bases outside the gene matches: 7. CDR3 size: 12 residues. The germline CDR1 and CDR2 sequences are KGHSH and LQKENI. The CDR3, as DNA: TGTGCCAGCTCATTCACAGGGGGAAGGCTGTTTTTT. Translating gives CASSFTGGRLFF.

The CDR3 DNA is TGTGCCAGCAGCTCCTCTTGGAGGACCCAGTACTTC. Amino acid sequence: CASSSSWRTQYF. The chain couples TRBV5-4 to TRBJ2-5; D gene uncertain. The CDR3 sequence is 12 residues long. Deletions cut 3 bases from V and 7 bases from J, with 10 bases between. From germline, CDR1 is SGHNT and CDR2 YYREEE (reference sequence).

V and J are TRBV19 and TRBJ1-5; a weak D match, TRBD1 (5 bases). The length of the CDR3 is 17 residues. Germline V gives CDR1 LNHDA, CDR2 SQIVND (reference sequence). Between the trimmed V and J ends, which lost 5 bases and 0 bases, there was a span of 17 bases. The CDR3 loop is CASSPPSPGVSNQPQHF. For the CDR3, the DNA is TGTGCCAGTAGTCCCCCCTCCCCGGGGGTTAGCAATCAGCCCCAGCATTTT.

The chain uses TRBV27 and TRBJ2-1; 10 bases line up with TRBD2. The germline V gene has CDR1 MNHEY and CDR2 SMNVEV (reference sequence). V was clipped by 6 bases and J by 5 bases; unmatched bases: 7. CDR3 length equals 15 residues. CDR3 sequence: CASRREGLANNEQFF. CDR3 nucleotides: TGTGCCAGCAGACGAGAGGGACTAGCGAACAATGAGCAGTTCTTC.

This chain uses TRBV9 with TRBJ2-1, with 7 bases matching TRBD1. Germline lookup yields CDR1 SGDLS and CDR2 YYNGEE. The CDR3 runs 13 residues. V shed 4 bases and J 9 bases; nucleotides not matched to a gene: 7. In DNA, the CDR3 is TGTGCCAGCAGCTCAGGACAGGTTCGTGAGCAGTTCTTC. It translates to CASSSGQVREQFF.

J is TRBJ2-1 and V is TRBV2; 7 bases map to TRBD1. Germline V gene lookup returns CDR1 SNHLY and CDR2 FYNNEI. This CDR3 region has 14 residues. J lost 8 bases, V lost 6 bases, and 10 bases had no gene match. Here the CDR3 DNA reads TGTGCCAGCAGGAAAACACAGGGGCATGATGAGCAGTTCTTC. Its protein is CASRKTQGHDEQFF. Using reference TRBV2 and TRBJ2-1 for the parts outside the CDR3, the full variable domain is EPEVTQTPSHQVTQMGQEVILRCVPISNHLYFYWYRQILGQKVEFLVSFYNNEISEKSEIFDDQFSVERPDGSNFTLKIRSTKLEDSAMYFCASRKTQGHDEQFFGPGTRLTVL.

The V and J genes are TRBV9 and TRBJ2-3; D gene ambiguous. The CDR3 is 13 amino acids. Per the germline V gene, CDR1 is SGDLS and CDR2 is YYNGEE. V gave up 1 base and J gave up 6 bases, with 9 bases separating them. The CDR3 region is CASSVPPSDTQYF. CDR3 DNA sequence: TGTGCCAGCAGCGTACCCCCGAGCGATACGCAGTATTTT.

CDR3 sequence reads: CASSDPGANTGELFF. CDR3 DNA: TGTGCCAGCAGTGATCCGGGGGCGAACACCGGGGAGCTGTTTTTT. V is TRBV2 and J is TRBJ2-2, with D perhaps TRBD2 (6 bases). The ends were cut back, 3 bases at V and 0 bases at J, with 8 bases in the middle. The CDR3 length is 15 residues. Germline CDR1 reads SNHLY; CDR2 reads FYNNEI.

This chain connects TRBV7-2 to TRBJ1-2; 10 bases align to TRBD1. The germline V gene encodes CDR1 SGHTA and CDR2 FQGNSA. The CDR3 extends over 16 amino acids. J gave up 7 bases and V 1 base, and 9 bases lay outside the gene matches. This CDR3 is CASSLVAADRGSGYTF. The CDR3 bases are TGTGCCAGCAGCTTAGTTGCAGCGGACAGGGGGAGTGGCTACACCTTC.

The J gene is TRBJ2-5, the V gene TRBV18; weak D call: TRBD1 (5 bases). Germline V gene lookup returns CDR1 KGHSH and CDR2 LQKENI. V gave up 3 bases and J gave up 4 bases, with 9 bases separating them. The CDR3 runs to 13 residues. Written as DNA, the CDR3 is TGTGCCAGCTCACCGGGGCAGGCAGAGACCCAGTACTTC. Its translation is CASSPGQAETQYF.

The DNA for the CDR3 is TGTGCCAGCAAAAAGGGAGTAGCGGGTTCCTTCTACAATGAGCAGTTCTTC. Translated: CASKKGVAGSFYNEQFF. The chain uses TRBV2 and TRBJ2-1; 7 bases align to TRBD2. Germline V CDR1 and CDR2: SNHLY, FYNNEI. Trimming took 7 bases from V and 3 from J; bases not matched to a gene: 15. The CDR3 spans 17 residues.

The V call is TRBV6-1, the J call TRBJ1-5; D not certain. The germline V gene encodes CDR1 MNHNS and CDR2 SASEGT. Trimming removed 8 bases from V and 1 base from J, with 9 bases in between. The CDR3 is 13 amino acids. CDR3 protein: CASSVESNQPQHF. CDR3 nucleotides: TGTGCCAGCTCCGTGGAGAGCAATCAGCCCCAGCATTTT.

This clone came up once. The chain joins TRBV7-9 to TRBJ2-7; 11 bases are a match to TRBD2. From germline, CDR1 is SEHNR and CDR2 FQNEAQ (reference sequence). V was pared by 4 bases and J by 4 bases, with 0 bases of the junction left unmatched. This CDR3 contains 13 residues. The CDR3 is CASSWTSGYEQYF. The CDR3 DNA is TGTGCCAGCAGCTGGACTAGCGGGTACGAGCAGTACTTC.

V is TRBV5-1 and J is TRBJ1-4; the match to TRBD1 covers 7 bases. In germline, CDR1 is SGHRS, CDR2 YFSETQ. V lost 3 bases and J lost 0; bases outside the gene matches: 5. CDR3 size: 16 residues. The CDR3 here is CASSSGQFATNEKLFF. The CDR3 DNA follows: TGCGCCAGCAGCTCGGGACAGTTTGCAACTAATGAAAAACTGTTTTTT.

The chain links TRBV10-3 to TRBJ2-5, with D perhaps TRBD1 (5 bases). V gave up 2 bases and J gave up 3 bases, with 13 bases separating them. This CDR3 has 15 residues. CDR1 and CDR2 (germline): ENHRY, SYGVKD. Written as DNA, the CDR3 is TGTGCCATCAGTGAGAGGGGTGGTACAGAAGAGACCCAGTACTTC. This encodes CAISERGGTEETQYF.

The V gene is TRBV28, the J gene TRBJ2-7; 8 bases match TRBD1. Germline V gene lookup returns CDR1 MDHEN and CDR2 SYDVKM. This CDR3 comprises 15 residues. V dropped 6 bases and J dropped 1; count of bases not matched to a gene: 8. The CDR3 loop is CASREPGGASYEQYF. The CDR3 region has the DNA TGTGCCAGCAGGGAACCAGGGGGCGCTTCCTACGAGCAGTACTTC.

The chain uses TRBV6-5 and TRBJ1-1, with D tentatively TRBD1 (5 bases). The CDR3 runs to 15 residues. Germline V gene lookup returns CDR1 MNHEY and CDR2 SVGAGI. The germline V and J ends were trimmed by 6 bases and 3 bases, with 17 bases remaining between them. For the CDR3, the DNA is TGTGCCAGCAGCTACCGATATAGGGGTTACACTGAAGCTTTCTTT. Its translation is CASSYRYRGYTEAFF.

The V call is TRBV7-8, the J call TRBJ2-5, with 9 positions matching TRBD2. This CDR3 has 15 residues. The V gene's germline CDR1 is SGHVS and CDR2 FQNEAQ. Trimming took 7 bases from V and 5 from J; bases not matched to a gene: 11. CDR3 bases: TGTGCCAGCAACGACGGAGTAGCGGGGGCCGAGACCCAGTACTTC. Its protein is CASNDGVAGAETQYF.

The rearrangement links TRBV7-8 to TRBJ2-2; TRBD1 agrees at 9 bases. Germline V lookup: CDR1 SGHVS, CDR2 FQNEAQ. V dropped 1 base and J dropped 4; count of bases not matched to a gene: 4. The CDR3 loop spans 16 amino acids. CDR3 bases: TGTGCCAGCAGCTTAGGCGTGACAGGGGGCACCGGGGAGCTGTTTTTT. Encoded protein: CASSLGVTGGTGELFF.

The DNA for the CDR3 is TGTGCCAGCAGCCCGGGACTAGCGGGGGAGACCCAGTACTTC. Protein sequence: CASSPGLAGETQYF. This rearrangement joins TRBV6-1 to TRBJ2-5; 13 bases are a match to TRBD2. The CDR3 covers 14 residues. Germline-derived CDR1 and CDR2 are MNHNS and SASEGT. V gave up 6 bases and J gave up 5 bases; unmatched junction bases: 3.